This paragraph covers one T cell receptor (beta chain) sequence. This clone has only a few counts. This clone's antigen is unknown. No clone much larger than this one lies a single base away; base qualities are absent. The data are from a study of blood T cell repertoires in COVID-19 (dated by TCRdb to the early 2020s). A note on the overall study: Samples covering the acute and convalescent phases of COVID-19 were provided by collaborators in the United States, Italy and Spain. Samples came from the ongoing ImmuneRACE study (first 160 participants) plus 1,254 subjects from 6 global collaborators. Where available, HLA class I and class II types were taken from metadata supplied by the sample provider and were not determined by assay-based typing. The prospective study material was composed of cDNA or gDNA derived from T cells, B-cell-depleted T cells, or PBMCs. The repertoires were released in a freely available public database intended as a resource for research on the immune response to SARS-CoV-2. Nearly every sample came with metadata listing a de-identified subject ID, COVID-19 status, age in years and sex. Deeply sampled blood TCRbeta repertoires from subjects exposed to, actively infected with, or recovered from COVID-19 were included in the dataset. Study-wide conclusions, independent of this receptor: Clinical and demographic metadata were provided uncurated, with the amount varying by source and participant.

Whole blood was collected in K2EDTA tubes by collaborating institutions according to the institutions' own protocols. For TCRbeta analysis, collaborators shipped samples in one of three forms: frozen whole blood, isolated PBMCs, or DNA extracted from either of those sample types. Measured from the cysteine to the phenylalanine, the CDR3 is 15 residues long. Only the CDR3 region is kept as DNA, spanning 45 bases read in frame from base 1. According to the germline V gene (reference sequence), CDR1 reads LGHDT and CDR2 reads YNNKEL. V is trimmed back by 3 bases and J by 6 bases, and the junction contains 9 bases that no gene match accounts for. TCRbeta CDR3 regions were amplified from genomic DNA using the immunoSEQ Assay, a bias-controlled multiplex PCR. In the original analysis: The number of nucleated cells in each sample was estimated from the amplification of reference gene primers within the assay. To quantify the absolute abundance of each unique TCRbeta CDR3 rearrangement, sequence reads were collapsed and filtered. Productive Simpson clonality was computed per sample as the square root of Simpson's diversity index over productive rearrangements. TCRdb took this table from immuneACCESS and kept in-frame rearrangements with V and J called. Such tables lack part of the clones; where checked against another copy, unresolved V genes explain under half of the gap, and the rest is unexplained. V and J calls and clone size are copied from that table; D and trimming were computed from the DNA. Counted in this sample were approximately 140,000 clones; about 85% of them appeared once. The top ten hold approximately 4.1% of the sample.

The receptor was isolated from a woman aged 55-70 years with active or convalescent COVID-19. Sequenced: peripheral blood. Recombination connected TRBV3-1 (or the pseudogene TRBV3-2) to TRBJ1-2; 8 bases in the middle match TRBD1. The CDR3 has the sequence CASSHHSGQGNGYTF. The DNA sequence reads TGTGCCAGCAGCCATCACTCAGGACAGGGCAATGGCTACACCTTC.